Below are 9 T cell receptor beta chains sequenced from a single sample in a study of yellow fever vaccine responses in identical twins. Each CDR3 protein gets one entry after TCRdb re-called the RT-PCR reads with MiXCR. The table has around 17,000 distinct CDR3 sequences, 80% to 85% seen once. Sequenced here: T cells from blood (PBMCs), unsorted or a sorted subset (not recorded which), sampled before or after yellow fever vaccination (not recorded which). The receptors derive from a woman aged 18-30 years who received the yellow fever vaccine.

The chain recombines TRBV12-3 or TRBV12-4 with TRBJ1-6; D is unclear. This CDR3 has 13 amino acids. The ends were cut back, 5 bases at V and 7 bases at J, with 9 bases in the middle. CDR3 DNA: TGTGCCAGCAGTGTCACACAGAATTCACCCCTCCACTTT. Residues: CASSVTQNSPLHF.

This chain uses TRBV9 with TRBJ2-1, with 8 bases aligning to TRBD2. Per the germline V gene, CDR1 is SGDLS and CDR2 is YYNGEE. The CDR3 runs to 16 residues. V shed 0 bases and J 1 base; nucleotides not matched to a gene: 3. CDR3: CASSVEGGRSYNEQFF. In nucleotides, the CDR3 is TGTGCCAGCAGCGTAGAGGGCGGGAGGTCCTACAATGAGCAGTTCTTC.

The V call is TRBV28, the J call TRBJ2-7, with TRBD1 identical over 7 bases. The V and J ends lost 7 bases and 4 bases, in that order; junction bases with no gene match: 7. The CDR3 runs to 13 residues. Germline V gene lookup returns CDR1 MDHEN and CDR2 SYDVKM. CDR3 coding DNA: TGTGCCAGCACCGGACAGGTCAAATACGAGCAGTACTTC. It specifies CASTGQVKYEQYF. Based on the CDR3 plus reference TRBV28 and TRBJ2-7, the full variable domain is DVKVTQSSRYLVKRTGEKVFLECVQDMDHENMFWYRQDPGLGLRLIYFSYDVKMKEKGDIPEGYSVSREKKERFSLILESASTNQTSMYLCASTGQVKYEQYFGPGTRLTVT.

This clonotype showed up just a few times. The chain joins TRBV9 to TRBJ1-1, with D possibly TRBD1 on 5 matching bases. This CDR3 has 14 residues. In germline, CDR1 is SGDLS, CDR2 YYNGEE. V lost 1 base to trimming and J lost 2 bases, with 9 bases between them. CDR3 nucleotide sequence: TGTGCCAGCAGCGTACTTCAGGGCAACACTGAAGCTTTCTTT. It specifies CASSVLQGNTEAFF. Together with reference TRBV9 and TRBJ1-1, the CDR3 gives the full variable domain: DSGVTQTPKHLITATGQRVTLRCSPRSGDLSVYWYQQSLDQGLQFLIQYYNGEERAKGNILERFSAQQFPDLHSELNLSSLELGDSALYFCASSVLQGNTEAFFGQGTRLTVV.

This sequence joins TRBV4-3 and TRBJ2-5; D tentatively fits TRBD1 or TRBD2 (5 bases each). V lost 0 bases to trimming and J lost 5 bases, with 13 bases between them. The CDR3 covers 15 residues. Germline loops: CDR1 LGHNA, CDR2 YSLEER. CDR3 DNA sequence: TGCGCCAGCAGCCAAGATGCTGGGGGTTCGGAGACCCAGTACTTC. Its protein product is CASSQDAGGSETQYF.

This clonotype appeared a few times. The chain carries TRBV7-8 and TRBJ2-1; D gene uncertain. The CDR3 runs 15 residues. Trimming pared 2 bases from V and 4 bases from J, leaving 12 bases between. Germline V gene lookup returns CDR1 SGHVS and CDR2 FQNEAQ. The CDR3 reads CASSLRPAPYNEQFF. CDR3 DNA: TGTGCCAGCAGCTTAAGGCCCGCGCCATACAATGAGCAGTTCTTC.

The table lists this clonotype with a count of one. The V call is TRBV12-3 or TRBV12-4, the J call TRBJ2-7; D is unresolved. Deletions cut 6 bases from V and 1 base from J, with 19 bases between. CDR3 length: 16 amino acids. CDR3 protein: CASSRGANLLSYEQYF. The CDR3 DNA sequence: TGTGCCAGCAGCCGAGGTGCAAACCTCTTATCCTACGAGCAGTACTTC.

The chain uses TRBV28 and TRBJ2-5, with 9 bases aligning to TRBD1. V shed 4 bases and J 0 bases; nucleotides not matched to a gene: 6. The germline gives CDR1 MDHEN, CDR2 SYDVKM. The CDR3 runs 16 residues. The DNA of the CDR3 is TGTGCCAGCAGTTCCCGGACAGGGGCCCACCAAGAGACCCAGTACTTC. This sequence encodes CASSSRTGAHQETQYF.

This chain connects TRBV7-6 to TRBJ2-7; D uncertain. V was clipped by 4 bases and J by 2 bases, with 12 bases between them. Germline CDR1 and CDR2: SGHVS and FNYEAQ. The CDR3 is made up of 14 amino acids. This chain's CDR3 is CASSSGRAPYEQYF. The CDR3 region has the DNA TGTGCCAGCAGCTCCGGACGGGCCCCCTACGAGCAGTACTTC.